One T cell receptor beta chain is described in this entry. The antigen remains unidentified. Researchers ran the PCR with 60 Vbeta and 13 Jbeta primers. Sequenced by immunoSEQ multiplex PCR; TCRdb stores in-frame clones only, minus some. The profile shows 100,000 to 150,000 clones, about 73% of them singletons. This sample was taken from a study of cytomegalovirus exposure and HLA in healthy donors. Donors counted as nominally healthy when sampled, yet unrecorded immune exposures were likely. Study results and caveats: Excluded were some V segments that proved indistinguishable, including TRBV6-2 and TRBV6-3.

The J segment lost 6 bases and the V segment lost 0 bases, leaving 6 bases of the junction unmatched. Germline CDR1 SQVTM, CDR2 ANQGSEA. This CDR3 has 16 amino acids. The receptor was derived from a woman between 45 and 65 years old in good health and CMV-seropositive. The chain carries TRBV29-1 and TRBJ2-3; 13 bases align to TRBD2. Sequenced material: PBMCs. Here the CDR3 DNA reads TGCAGCGTTGAAGATCGACTAGCGGGGGGCAGGGATACGCAGTATTTT. Its protein product is CSVEDRLAGGRDTQYF.